A single sample gave rise to the 13 T cell receptor beta chains below, sequenced in a study of identical twins. Via MiXCR, TCRdb re-called the 5' RACE reads, giving one row per CDR3 protein. The sample holds around 570,000 distinct CDR3 sequences, more than 9% seen once. This sample also appeared in a second study, on yellow fever vaccine responses in identical twins.

Sequenced: PBMCs. Receptors originate from a woman between 18 and 29 years old in good health.

The chain has TRBV11-3 and TRBJ2-3; D unresolved. CDR1 is SGHNT and CDR2 is YENEEA in the germline V gene. Trimming left V 6 bases short and J 8 bases short, with 15 bases between. This CDR3 spans 13 amino acids. CDR3 nucleotides: TGTGCCAGCAGTTCCACCTGGTGGGGTACGCAGTATTTT. This encodes CASSSTWWGTQYF.

This chain uses TRBV24-1 with TRBJ1-4; D is possibly TRBD1 (5 bases). V lost 5 bases and J 7 bases, leaving 10 bases between the germline ends. CDR3 length equals 13 residues. Germline assignment: CDR1 KGHDR and CDR2 SFDVKD. The CDR3 region is CATSAAGTEKLFF. The CDR3 region has the DNA TGTGCCACCAGTGCCGCCGGGACTGAAAAACTGTTTTTT.

At least ten counts were recorded for this clonotype. This chain joins TRBV6-1 and TRBJ2-3, with unresolved D. Between the trimmed V and J ends, which lost 3 bases and 2 bases, there was a span of 3 bases. The CDR3 extends over 12 amino acids. Per the germline V gene, CDR1 is MNHNS and CDR2 is SASEGT. This chain's CDR3 is CASSDFTDTQYF. In DNA form, the CDR3 reads TGTGCCAGCAGTGACTTCACAGATACGCAGTATTTT.

The chain employs TRBV5-8 and TRBJ1-2; D perhaps matches TRBD1 (5 bases). Germline CDR1 reads SGHTS; CDR2 reads YDEGEE. V was shortened by 4 bases and J by 6 bases, with 19 bases between the two germline ends. The CDR3 runs 15 residues. As DNA, the CDR3 is TGTGCCAGCAGCGGGGGTGGCCTAGAGTACCATGGCTACACCTTC. Protein sequence: CASSGGGLEYHGYTF.

This clonotype was counted a few times. This chain joins TRBV10-3 and TRBJ2-7; tentatively, D is TRBD1 (6 bases). Germline CDR1 and CDR2: ENHRY and SYGVKD. The ends were cut back, 5 bases at V and 0 bases at J, with 8 bases in the middle. CDR3 length: 13 amino acids. CDR3 residues: CAISLDSSYEQYF. The CDR3 nucleotides read TGTGCCATCAGTCTGGACAGCTCCTACGAGCAGTACTTC.

The CDR3 sequence is CASSASGAQQFF. CDR3 nucleotides: TGTGCCAGCAGCGCAAGCGGCGCCCAGCAGTTCTTC. V is TRBV7-6 and J is TRBJ2-1; D might be TRBD2 (5 bases). Per the germline V gene, CDR1 is SGHVS and CDR2 is FNYEAQ. CDR3 size: 12 residues. V was shortened by 5 bases and J by 11 bases, with 13 bases between the two germline ends. Full variable domain (missing parts from reference TRBV7-6 and TRBJ2-1): GAGVSQSPRYKVTKRGQDVALRCDPISGHVSLYWYRQALGQGPEFLTYFNYEAQQDKSGLPNDRFSAERPEGSISTLTIQRTEQRDSAMYRCASSASGAQQFFGPGTRLTVL.

This clonotype has ten or more counts. The genes are TRBV12-3 or TRBV12-4 and TRBJ2-3; maybe TRBD2 (5 bases). The CDR3 is made up of 15 amino acids. V lost 6 bases and J lost 0, with 13 bases in between. The CDR3 DNA is TGTGCCAGCAGGGTTTTCGGCGGGAGCACAGATACGCAGTATTTT. Protein sequence: CASRVFGGSTDTQYF.

This clonotype was counted at least ten times. The V call is TRBV6-5, the J call TRBJ2-5, with D perhaps TRBD2 (7 bases). Germline assignment: CDR1 MNHEY and CDR2 SVGAGI. There are 14 residues in the CDR3. With 6 bases removed from V and 1 base from J, the gap between germline ends came to 12 bases. Here the CDR3 reads CASRYREGQETQYF. CDR3 nucleotides: TGTGCCAGCAGATACAGGGAGGGCCAAGAGACCCAGTACTTC.

This clonotype was detected only a few times. J is TRBJ2-7 and V is TRBV7-9; D remains ambiguous. V was cut by 5 bases and J by 2 bases, with 10 bases left in between. From germline, CDR1 is SEHNR and CDR2 FQNEAQ (reference sequence). The CDR3 totals 13 residues. CDR3 sequence reads: CASSPSSTYEQYF. In DNA form, the CDR3 reads TGTGCCAGCAGCCCCAGTAGCACCTACGAGCAGTACTTC.

The chain joins TRBV5-1 to TRBJ2-5; D is uncertain. Trimming took off 5 bases at V and 2 bases at J, with 16 bases between the two ends. CDR1 and CDR2 from the germline V gene are SGHRS and YFSETQ. CDR3 size: 15 residues. CDR3 loop: CASSYSLTYQETQYF. Written as DNA, the CDR3 is TGCGCCAGCAGTTACAGCCTCACCTATCAAGAGACCCAGTACTTC.

This clonotype turned up a few times. In DNA, the CDR3 is TGCAGCGGCTGGACAGGGGGCATCTATGGCTACACCTTC. Its protein product is CSGWTGGIYGYTF. V gene TRBV29-1 combines with J gene TRBJ1-2; TRBD1 agrees at 11 bases. Germline V gives CDR1 SQVTM, CDR2 ANQGSEA. Losses at the gene ends were 7 bases for V and 4 bases for J; bases not matched to a gene: 5. The CDR3 loop spans 13 amino acids.

The chain joins TRBV6-1 to TRBJ2-5; D possibly matches TRBD1 or TRBD2 (6 bases each). Germline assignment: CDR1 MNHNS and CDR2 SASEGT. V was clipped by 8 bases and J by 5 bases, with 15 bases between them. The CDR3 covers 13 residues. CDR3 sequence (DNA): TGTGCCAGCTGTCGTGGGGGGCGGGAGACCCAGTACTTC. Its protein product is CASCRGGRETQYF.

This clonotype came up many times. DNA for the CDR3: TGTGCCAGCAGATGGACAGGTCCCAACGTCCTGACTTTC. Residues: CASRWTGPNVLTF. V gene TRBV6-2 or TRBV6-3 combines with J gene TRBJ2-6; 7 nucleotides match TRBD1. The V segment lost 6 bases and the J segment 8 bases; nucleotides outside the gene matches: 4. The CDR3 consists of 13 residues. CDR1 MNHEY and CDR2 SVGEGT come from the germline V gene.